This is a list of T cell receptor beta chains from one sample in a study of T cell responses to AZD1222 COVID-19 vaccine. The table came from immunoSEQ multiplex PCR; TCRdb's copy has only in-frame clones and leaves some out. The table records 140,000 to 150,000 clones, more than 75% of them present only once. The material sequenced was peripheral blood, taken on day 0 of MenACWY control vaccination. Receptors were obtained from an adult in good health. Both conserved end residues are part of each CDR3. The order of the fields is V gene, D gene, CDR3 protein. The D gene is left open where the match is weak.

TRBV5-6	NA	CASSFGGIKTEAFF
TRBV2	NA	CASSGKTGPGYTF
TRBV5-1	NA	CASSQGATNEKLFF
TRBV5-4	NA	CASSLKGAGNTIYF
TRBV7-8	TRBD1	CASSLAFLQGANEKLFF
TRBV5-1	TRBD1	CASSHRGENTGELFF
TRBV19	NA	CASTTTRGQQPQHF
TRBV7-9	NA	CASSPGLSTDTQYF
TRBV24-1	TRBD1	CATSETGNNQPQHF
TRBV7-2	NA	CASRGGGGYTF
TRBV7-2	TRBD1	CASSVQGWDSPLHF
TRBV2	NA	CASSDTGYYNEQFF
TRBV18	NA	CASSPGQGSSEAFF
TRBV21-1	NA	CASSKGREGPTDTQYF
TRBV9	TRBD2	CASSVTPTSGGPGGSYEQYF
TRBV6-5	TRBD1	CASRTGHYGYTF
TRBV5-1	NA	CASSPGGRGNEQFF